The next 31 T cell receptor beta chains were all read from a single sample in a study of T cell repertoires in cytomegalovirus infection. These TCRs' antigens remain unknown. TCRdb re-called the reads through MiXCR, storing one row per CDR3 protein. The table records approximately 910,000 distinct CDR3 sequences, approximately 31% of them present only once. Sequences were derived from cultured CD8+ T cells from PBMCs, sampled from culture after CMV antigen stimulation. Source of these receptors: a human donor in good health (CMV status not recorded). Some clones in this sample may be carry-over from other donors' samples.

The rearrangement joins TRBV27 to TRBJ2-7; possibly TRBD1 for D (7 bases). The germline V gene encodes CDR1 MNHEY and CDR2 SMNVEV (reference sequence). The ends were cut back, 6 bases at V and 2 bases at J, with 14 bases in the middle. The CDR3 runs to 14 residues. The CDR3 region is CASRSTGEAYEQYF. The CDR3 coding sequence is TGTGCCAGCAGGTCCACAGGGGAGGCCTACGAGCAGTACTTC.

This clonotype was counted only a few times. The rearrangement joins TRBV6-2 or TRBV6-3 to TRBJ2-5, with D perhaps assigned TRBD1 or TRBD2 (5 bases each). Looked up from germline, CDR1 is MNHEY and CDR2 is SVGEGT. This CDR3 is built from 17 residues. Trimming took 2 bases from V and 1 from J, leaving 17 bases between them. CDR3 bases: TGTGCCAGCAGTTACGACGAGGGGCCCGAGGCCCAAGAGACCCAGTACTTC. Its protein is CASSYDEGPEAQETQYF.

The chain joins TRBV20-1 to TRBJ2-3; TRBD1 is a possible D gene (6 bases). The CDR3 runs to 14 residues. V gave up 8 bases and J gave up 3 bases, with 18 bases separating them. Germline-derived CDR1 and CDR2 are DFQATT and SNEGSKA (reference sequence). The chain's CDR3 is CSFRTGISTDTQYF. Here the CDR3 DNA reads TGCAGTTTCCGTACAGGGATTAGTACAGATACGCAGTATTTT.

This clonotype came up a few times. The chain joins TRBV7-6 to TRBJ2-5; D perhaps matches TRBD1 (6 bases). Germline V gene lookup returns CDR1 SGHVS and CDR2 FNYEAQ. V lost 5 bases and J lost 4, with 17 bases in between. CDR3 length: 15 residues. The CDR3 DNA sequence: TGTGCCAGCAGCCTAAACTCCCAGGGGATAGAGACCCAGTACTTC. This translates into CASSLNSQGIETQYF.

This clonotype was seen a handful of times. The chain links TRBV6-1 to TRBJ2-2; 9 positions agree with TRBD2. The trim removed 2 bases at V and 4 bases at J, leaving 11 bases unmatched. Germline CDR1 and CDR2: MNHNS and SASEGT. This CDR3 has 18 residues. The CDR3 DNA is TGTGCCAGCAGTGAACTGCCCCTCTTTAGCGGGGGCACCGGGGAGCTGTTTTTT. It yields the protein CASSELPLFSGGTGELFF.

This clonotype was recorded many times. V usage is TRBV7-6 and J usage is TRBJ2-7; possible D gene TRBD1, 5 bases. Trimming took off 5 bases at V and 0 bases at J, with 11 bases between the two ends. Per the germline V gene, CDR1 is SGHVS and CDR2 is FNYEAQ. The length of the CDR3 is 14 residues. The CDR3, as DNA: TGTGCCAGCAGCCCAGACAGTTTCTCCTACGAGCAGTACTTC. Its translation: CASSPDSFSYEQYF.

Points on this clonotype: A much larger clone lies one base from this, so it may be a read error. The chain links TRBV19 to TRBJ2-5; D is unresolved. The CDR3 extends over 13 amino acids. The V end was cut by 5 bases, the J end by 5 bases, with 12 bases between. Germline V lookup: CDR1 LNHDA, CDR2 SQIVND (reference sequence). In DNA, the CDR3 is TGTGCCAGTAGTCTAATTTTACATGAGACCCAGTACTTC. Protein sequence: CASSLILHETQYF.

The sample holds a few counts of this clonotype. The chain uses TRBV20-1 and TRBJ2-3, with 7 positions matching TRBD2. Germline-derived CDR1 and CDR2 are DFQATT and SNEGSKA (reference sequence). After removal of 5 bases from V and 0 bases from J, the junction contained 11 bases not matched to a gene. The CDR3 is 16 amino acids. This CDR3 is CSALAGPGSSTDTQYF. The DNA for the CDR3 is TGCAGTGCTTTAGCGGGTCCGGGTTCTAGCACAGATACGCAGTATTTT.

This clonotype occurred a few times. The V call is TRBV12-3 or TRBV12-4, the J call TRBJ2-5; 10 nucleotides match TRBD2. With 3 bases clipped from V and 4 bases from J, the junction kept 5 bases outside the gene matches. The CDR3 length is 15 residues. The CDR3 sequence is CASSFTSGDAETQYF. For the CDR3, the DNA is TGTGCCAGCAGTTTCACTAGCGGGGACGCAGAGACCCAGTACTTC.

The chain uses TRBV7-9 and TRBJ1-1; 8 nucleotides agree with TRBD1. This CDR3 is 14 amino acids long. The junction had 10 bases not matched to a gene; V was cut back by 7 bases and J by 6 bases. Germline V gene data show CDR1 as SEHNR and CDR2 as FQNEAQ (reference sequence). The CDR3 sequence is CASTTQDREPEAFF. The CDR3 DNA sequence: TGTGCCAGCACCACACAGGACAGGGAGCCTGAAGCTTTCTTT.

The chain joins TRBV5-4 to TRBJ2-7, with TRBD2 matching 8 bases. The CDR3 totals 15 residues. The V segment lost 4 bases and the J segment 3 bases; nucleotides outside the gene matches: 9. CDR1 and CDR2 from the germline V gene are SGHNT and YYREEE (reference sequence). The CDR3 region has the DNA TGTGCCAGCAGCCCGGGGGGGGGTCCAATCTACGAGCAGTACGTC. Translation gives CASSPGGGPIYEQYV.

The chain recombines TRBV4-3 with TRBJ2-1; weak D call: TRBD1 (5 bases). V was trimmed by 0 bases and J by 4 bases, leaving 13 bases between them. CDR1 and CDR2 (germline): LGHNA, YSLEER. This CDR3 comprises 16 residues. CDR3 residues: CASSQDSQGTYNEQFF. The CDR3 DNA is TGCGCCAGCAGCCAAGATAGCCAGGGAACGTACAATGAGCAGTTCTTC.

This clonotype was observed a handful of times. The rearrangement joins TRBV6-2 or TRBV6-3 to TRBJ2-3; 10 nucleotides agree with TRBD2. The CDR3 runs to 17 residues. Trimming at V came to 2 bases and at J to 3 bases, leaving 8 bases not matched to a gene. Germline V gene lookup returns CDR1 MNHEY and CDR2 SVGEGT. In nucleotides, the CDR3 is TGTGCCAGCAGTTACCCCTCGACTAGCGGGTTAACAGATACGCAGTATTTT. Protein product: CASSYPSTSGLTDTQYF.

With respect to this clonotype: Germline is not matched at one junction end, which may reflect a read error. V is TRBV12-3 or TRBV12-4 and J is TRBJ2-7, with 7 bases that match TRBD2. The CDR3 runs 14 residues. CDR3 sequence (DNA): TGTGCCAACAGTAAGCGGGGCCCCGGGAACGAGCAGTACTTC. Translated, it gives CANSKRGPGNEQYF.

The V and J genes are TRBV6-1 and TRBJ1-1; 8 bases are a match to TRBD1. The CDR3 has 17 residues. CDR1 is MNHNS and CDR2 is SASEGT in the germline V gene. Germline trimming cut 5 bases from V and 7 bases from J; bases unmatched to any gene: 18. Here the CDR3 reads CASSTLDRGEKTIEAFF. For the CDR3, the DNA is TGTGCCAGCAGTACCCTCGACAGGGGCGAAAAGACCATTGAAGCTTTCTTT.

This sequence joins TRBV9 and TRBJ1-4, with TRBD1 matching over 9 bases. In germline, CDR1 is SGDLS, CDR2 YYNGEE. The junction had 7 bases not matched to a gene; V was cut back by 5 bases and J by 5 bases. CDR3 length equals 15 residues. The CDR3 DNA reads TGTGCCAGCAGTGAGGCCGGGACAGGGAATGAAAAACTGTTTTTT. This gives the protein CASSEAGTGNEKLFF.

This clonotype has a count of ten or more. J is TRBJ2-5 and V is TRBV7-2; TRBD2 matches at 12 bases. V lost 2 bases, J lost 4 bases, and 2 bases stayed unmatched. Germline assignment: CDR1 SGHTA and CDR2 FQGNSA. The CDR3 contains 15 residues. This chain's CDR3 is CASSLLAGGLETQYF. The CDR3 coding sequence is TGTGCCAGCAGCTTACTAGCGGGGGGGCTAGAGACCCAGTACTTC.

A few counts support this clonotype. DNA for the CDR3: TGTGCCAGCAGTTACGGTACTAATGAAAAACTGTTTTTT. This codes for CASSYGTNEKLFF. V and J are TRBV6-5 and TRBJ1-4, with D uncertain. Germline values: CDR1 MNHEY, CDR2 SVGAGI. The CDR3 extends over 13 amino acids. V was clipped by 2 bases and J by 2 bases, with 3 bases between them.

This chain joins TRBV27 and TRBJ2-5; no definite D call. The CDR3 contains 13 residues. V gave up 3 bases and J gave up 9 bases, with 14 bases separating them. The germline V gene encodes CDR1 MNHEY and CDR2 SMNVEV (reference sequence). CDR3: CASSFGPAEAQYF. The CDR3 DNA reads as TGTGCCAGCAGTTTCGGACCCGCCGAGGCCCAGTACTTC.

The V and J genes are TRBV27 and TRBJ1-3; D remains unclear. Trimming pared 4 bases from V and 4 bases from J, leaving 14 bases between. The CDR3 extends over 15 amino acids. Germline CDR1 MNHEY, CDR2 SMNVEV (reference sequence). This CDR3 is CASSYRAQSGNTIYF. The CDR3 region has the DNA TGTGCCAGCAGTTACCGGGCTCAGTCGGGAAACACCATATATTTT.

The table lists this clonotype with a few counts. V usage is TRBV3-1 and J usage is TRBJ2-6, with D unclear. The germline CDR1 and CDR2 sequences are LGHDT and YNNKEL (reference sequence). V was cut by 1 base and J by 0 bases, with 7 bases left in between. The CDR3 has 16 amino acids. The CDR3 bases are TGTGCCAGCAGCCAAGCCGGATCCTCTGGGGCCAACGTCCTGACTTTC. It yields the protein CASSQAGSSGANVLTF. Using reference TRBV3-1 and TRBJ2-6 for the parts outside the CDR3, the full variable domain is DTAVSQTPKYLVTQMGNDKSIKCEQNLGHDTMYWYKQDSKKFLKIMFSYNNKELIINETVPNRFSPKSPDKAHLNLHINSLELGDSAVYFCASSQAGSSGANVLTFGAGSRLTVL.

V is TRBV12-3 or TRBV12-4 and J is TRBJ1-4, with 8 bases matching TRBD1. With 2 bases clipped from V and 7 bases from J, the junction kept 9 bases outside the gene matches. This CDR3 region has 16 residues. The DNA of the CDR3 is TGTGCCAGCAGTTTACCTCGTCAGGGGGCCGGTGAAAAACTGTTTTTT. It is translated as CASSLPRQGAGEKLFF.

In this sample, this clonotype turned up a few times. V usage is TRBV29-1 and J usage is TRBJ1-4, with a weak D call TRBD1 (5 bases). The length of the CDR3 is 12 residues. The ends were cut back, 0 bases at V and 10 bases at J, with 9 bases in the middle. CDR1 and CDR2 from the germline V gene are SQVTM and ANQGSEA. In DNA form, the CDR3 reads TGCAGCGTTGAAGACAACGGGGGAAAACTGTTTTTT. It codes for CSVEDNGGKLFF.

The chain employs TRBV27 and TRBJ2-2; D unclear. The CDR3 spans 17 residues. Germline assignment: CDR1 MNHEY and CDR2 SMNVEV (reference sequence). V was cut by 4 bases and J by 1 base, with 16 bases left in between. Here the CDR3 DNA reads TGTGCCAGCAGTTCCTCGGTACGGGCTAAGAACACCGGGGAGCTGTTTTTT. Translation gives CASSSSVRAKNTGELFF.

V gene TRBV9 combines with J gene TRBJ2-2; D unclear. Deletions cut 0 bases from V and 2 bases from J, with 5 bases between. The CDR3 sequence is 14 residues long. Germline-derived CDR1 and CDR2 are SGDLS and YYNGEE. In DNA, the CDR3 is TGTGCCAGCAGCGTAGTCCCTAACACCGGGGAGCTGTTTTTT. It specifies CASSVVPNTGELFF.

The chain employs TRBV15 and TRBJ2-1; D not resolved. Germline values: CDR1 LNHNV, CDR2 YYDKDF (reference sequence). Between the trimmed V and J ends, which lost 2 bases and 3 bases, there was a span of 17 bases. There are 17 residues in the CDR3. The CDR3 coding sequence is TGTGCCACCAGCAGATACGGACCGATATACCGCTACAATGAGCAGTTCTTC. This sequence encodes CATSRYGPIYRYNEQFF.

The gene calls are TRBV27 and TRBJ2-6; no clear D gene. Germline V gene data show CDR1 as MNHEY and CDR2 as SMNVEV (reference sequence). The ends were cut back, 0 bases at V and 3 bases at J, with 9 bases in the middle. The CDR3 length is 16 residues. The CDR3 coding sequence is TGTGCCAGCAGTTTATCGGCGTTAGGTGGGGCCAACGTCCTGACTTTC. Residues: CASSLSALGGANVLTF.

This chain links TRBV20-1 with TRBJ2-7, with a weak D call TRBD1 (7 bases). This CDR3 spans 16 amino acids. V gave up 1 base and J gave up 4 bases, with 20 bases separating them. Germline V lookup: CDR1 DFQATT, CDR2 SNEGSKA (reference sequence). The CDR3 nucleotides read TGCAGTGCTAGAGCGGTCAGGGGGGTATCGGCGTACGAGCAGTACGTC. Translation: CSARAVRGVSAYEQYV.

This clonotype occurred a few times. V gene TRBV11-2 combines with J gene TRBJ1-1, with 11 nucleotides matching TRBD1. In germline, CDR1 is SGHAT, CDR2 FQNNGV. The junction had 8 bases not matched to a gene; V was cut back by 0 bases and J by 5 bases. CDR3 size: 17 residues. CDR3 bases: TGTGCCAGCAGCTTAGATTGGACAGGGGGCTTTTGGACTGAAGCTTTCTTT. It translates to CASSLDWTGGFWTEAFF.

The CDR3 DNA is TGTGCCAGCAGCCAAGATCGGGAAGGGGGTCCCAATCAGCCCCAGCATTTT. Translation: CASSQDREGGPNQPQHF. The V call is TRBV4-2, the J call TRBJ1-5, with D possibly being TRBD1 (6 bases). CDR3 length equals 17 residues. Germline CDR1 reads LGHNA; CDR2 reads YNFKEQ. V was pared by 0 bases and J by 3 bases, with 15 bases between.

V usage is TRBV25-1 and J usage is TRBJ1-3; D ambiguous. The germline gives CDR1 MGHDK, CDR2 SYGVNS. With 4 bases removed from V and 4 bases from J, the gap between germline ends came to 11 bases. This CDR3 has 14 amino acids. The DNA for the CDR3 is TGTGCCAGCAGTGCGAGTCGACAAGGAAACACCATATATTTT. It specifies CASSASRQGNTIYF. Full variable domain (remainder filled in from reference TRBV25-1 and TRBJ1-3): EADIYQTPRYLVIGTGKKITLECSQTMGHDKMYWYQQDPGMELHLIHYSYGVNSTEKGDLSSESTVSRIRTEHFPLTLESARPSHTSQYLCASSASRQGNTIYFGEGSWLTVV.